One sample yielded the 8 T cell receptor beta chains listed below, sequenced in a study of blood T cell repertoires in COVID-19. The data were produced by immunoSEQ multiplex PCR, yet TCRdb's version contains in-frame clones alone and is incomplete. The sample carries under 200,000 clones, approximately 73% recorded once. Material for sequencing was peripheral blood. The receptors here all came from a woman of 80 years or more with acute or convalescent COVID-19.

This clone was seen more than once but under ten times. The V gene is TRBV5-5, the J gene TRBJ1-2; TRBD1 is a possible D gene (6 bases). The V end was cut by 4 bases, the J end by 8 bases, with 27 bases between. The CDR3 spans 17 residues. Germline assignment: CDR1 SGHKS and CDR2 YYEKEE (reference sequence). In DNA form, the CDR3 reads TGTGCCAGCAGCGATCGGACAGACCCTGACCTGTTTGGGGGCTACACCTTC. As protein: CASSDRTDPDLFGGYTF.

The rearrangement uses TRBV30 and TRBJ1-5; 9 bases map to TRBD1. Germline V gene data show CDR1 as GTSNPN and CDR2 as SVGIG (reference sequence). The CDR3 extends over 14 amino acids. The V segment lost 5 bases and the J segment 3 bases; nucleotides outside the gene matches: 5. The CDR3 loop reads CAWGTGGFNQPQHF. The CDR3 nucleotides read TGTGCCTGGGGAACAGGGGGCTTCAATCAGCCCCAGCATTTT.

The rearrangement joins TRBV5-1 to TRBJ2-5; 8 bases map to TRBD2. Germline V gene sequence: CDR1 SGHRS, CDR2 YFSETQ. CDR3 size: 14 residues. V gave up 4 bases and J gave up 4 bases; unmatched junction bases: 6. CDR3 nucleotide sequence: TGCGCCAGCAGCCCCGGGACTAGGGGAGAGACCCAGTACTTC. This gives the protein CASSPGTRGETQYF. Full variable domain (rest looked up from reference TRBV5-1 and TRBJ2-5): KAGVTQTPRYLIKTRGQQVTLSCSPISGHRSVSWYQQTPGQGLQFLFEYFSETQRNKGNFPGRFSGRQFSNSRSEMNVSTLELGDSALYLCASSPGTRGETQYFGPGTRLLVL.

The rearrangement joins TRBV5-5 to TRBJ2-5; 10 bases line up with TRBD2. Germline CDR1 SGHKS, CDR2 YYEKEE (reference sequence). This CDR3 has 14 amino acids. The V segment lost 4 bases and the J segment 3 bases; nucleotides outside the gene matches: 3. The CDR3 loop is CASSPGLAEETQYF. The CDR3 DNA is TGTGCCAGCAGCCCAGGACTAGCGGAAGAGACCCAGTACTTC.

This clone came up once. The CDR3 reads CASSVARGQGANVLTF. CDR3 DNA sequence: TGTGCCAGCAGCGTAGCCAGGGGGCAAGGGGCCAACGTCCTGACTTTC. The chain uses TRBV9 and TRBJ2-6; TRBD1 matches 8 bases. From germline, CDR1 is SGDLS and CDR2 YYNGEE. The CDR3 totals 16 residues. Trimming at V came to 0 bases and at J to 4 bases, leaving 3 bases not matched to a gene.

The chain carries TRBV7-9 and TRBJ2-3; weak D call: TRBD1 (6 bases). Trimming left V 5 bases short and J 2 bases short, with 11 bases between. Germline V gene lookup returns CDR1 SEHNR and CDR2 FQNEAQ (reference sequence). The CDR3 extends over 14 amino acids. DNA of the CDR3: TGTGCCAGCAGCCGGCGGACAGACACAGATACGCAGTATTTT. As protein: CASSRRTDTDTQYF.

V and J are TRBV6-5 and TRBJ1-1; the D is unclear. The length of the CDR3 is 15 residues. Germline CDR1 MNHEY, CDR2 SVGAGI. V was pared by 7 bases and J by 1 base, with 16 bases between. In DNA form, the CDR3 reads TGTGCCAGCACCCCTGGACCTAGCCGGAACACTGAAGCTTTCTTT. It encodes CASTPGPSRNTEAFF.

The rearrangement links TRBV20-1 to TRBJ1-6; a weak D match, TRBD1 (5 bases). V lost 3 bases and J lost 6, with 12 bases in between. The CDR3 is 14 residues long. Per the germline V gene, CDR1 is DFQATT and CDR2 is SNEGSKA (reference sequence). CDR3 bases: TGCAGTGCTAGTCCCCCCCAGGGTAATTCACCCCTCCACTTT. Residues: CSASPPQGNSPLHF.